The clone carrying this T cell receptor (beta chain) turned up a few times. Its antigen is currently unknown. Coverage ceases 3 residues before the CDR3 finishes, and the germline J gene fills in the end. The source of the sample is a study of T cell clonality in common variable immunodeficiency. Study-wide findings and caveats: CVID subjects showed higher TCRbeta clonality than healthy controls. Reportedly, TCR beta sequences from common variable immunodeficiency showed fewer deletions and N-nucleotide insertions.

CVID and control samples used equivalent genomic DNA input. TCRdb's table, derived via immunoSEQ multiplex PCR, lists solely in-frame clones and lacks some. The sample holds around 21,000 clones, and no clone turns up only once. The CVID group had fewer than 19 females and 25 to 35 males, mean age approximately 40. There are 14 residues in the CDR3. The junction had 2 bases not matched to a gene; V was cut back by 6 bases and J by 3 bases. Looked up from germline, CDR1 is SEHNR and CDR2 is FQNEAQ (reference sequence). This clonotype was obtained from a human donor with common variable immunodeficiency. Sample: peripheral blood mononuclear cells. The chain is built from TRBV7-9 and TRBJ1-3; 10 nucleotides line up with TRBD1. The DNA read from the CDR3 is TGTGCCAGCAGGGGGACAGGGGATGGAAACACC. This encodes CASRGTGDGNT. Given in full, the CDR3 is CASRGTGDGNTIYF.